This passage covers 5 T cell receptor beta chains from one sample sequenced in a study of T-cell memory formation after mild COVID-19. TCRdb passed the 5' RACE reads through MiXCR, listing each CDR3 protein once. The sample lists over 70,000 distinct CDR3 sequences; over 13% were seen once. Sequences were obtained from PBMCs or a T cell subset sorted from them (not recorded which). All receptors derive from a young man who had mild COVID-19 (a few samples of this study predate the infection). Cell type and time point are not known.

This clonotype was seen repeatedly, ten times or more. This sequence joins TRBV12-3 or TRBV12-4 and TRBJ2-1; TRBD1 matches 9 bases. V trimming: 6 bases; J trimming: 2 bases; junction bases outside the gene matches: 8. The CDR3 loop spans 16 amino acids. CDR3 coding DNA: TGTGCCAGCAGCCAACTCGGGACAGGGCCCTACAATGAGCAGTTCTTC. This codes for CASSQLGTGPYNEQFF.

The genes are TRBV4-2 and TRBJ2-3; D is undetermined. Germline V gene data show CDR1 as LGHNA and CDR2 as YNFKEQ. With 0 bases removed from V and 3 bases from J, the gap between germline ends came to 7 bases. The CDR3 runs to 14 residues. The CDR3 DNA follows: TGTGCCAGCAGCCAAGACCTGCCGACAGATACGCAGTATTTT. This sequence encodes CASSQDLPTDTQYF.

This clonotype was picked up a small number of times. The junction and the germline gene differ at one end; a read error may be behind it. This sequence joins TRBV7-7 and TRBJ2-2; 7 nucleotides align to TRBD2. Germline V CDR1 and CDR2: SSHAT, FNYEAQ (reference sequence). CDR3 size: 14 residues. CDR3 DNA sequence: TGTGCCAGCAGCCTAGCGGAGAACACCGGGGAGCTGTTTTTT. This translates into CASSLAENTGELFF.

This clonotype was seen a handful of times. The rearrangement uses TRBV18 and TRBJ2-3, with TRBD2 identical over 7 bases. V lost 6 bases to trimming and J lost 7 bases; unmatched junction nucleotides: 10. CDR1 KGHSH and CDR2 LQKENI come from the germline V gene. The CDR3 length is 14 residues. The CDR3 region has the DNA TGTGCCAGCTCCCCCGGTACTAGCGCATATACGCAGTATTTT. Its translation: CASSPGTSAYTQYF.

In this sample, this clonotype turned up a few times. One junction end does not reproduce the germline sequence, and a read error may be involved. The chain couples TRBV7-9 to TRBJ2-3; D is ambiguous. CDR1 and CDR2 from the germline V gene are SEHNR and FQNEAQ (reference sequence). The CDR3 is 14 amino acids. CDR3 residues: CASRLGGDTDTQYF. CDR3 nucleotide sequence: TGTGCCAGCCGCTTAGGTGGGGACACAGATACGCAGTATTTT.